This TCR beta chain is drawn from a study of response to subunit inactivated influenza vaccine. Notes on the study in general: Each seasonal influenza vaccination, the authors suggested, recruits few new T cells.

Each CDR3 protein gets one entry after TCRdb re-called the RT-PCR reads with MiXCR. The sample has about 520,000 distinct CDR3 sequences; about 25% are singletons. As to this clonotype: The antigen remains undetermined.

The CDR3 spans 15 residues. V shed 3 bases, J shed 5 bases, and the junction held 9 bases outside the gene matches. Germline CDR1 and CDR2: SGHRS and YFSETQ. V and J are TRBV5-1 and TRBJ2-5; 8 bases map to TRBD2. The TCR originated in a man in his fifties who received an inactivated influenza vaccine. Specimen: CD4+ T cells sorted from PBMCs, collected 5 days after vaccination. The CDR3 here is CASSYGTSVGETQYF. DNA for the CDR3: TGCGCCAGCAGCTACGGGACTAGTGTAGGGGAGACCCAGTACTTC.